The 28 T cell receptor beta chains reported below all come from one sample, sequenced in a study of T cell clones after liver transplantation. Measured with immunoSEQ multiplex PCR; TCRdb has only the in-frame clones, and not every one. The table lists about 68,000 clones, almost 95% of them singletons. This sample comprised CD4+ T cells from blood, obtained 25 months after liver transplant. The source of these receptors is a human patient who received a liver transplant. Some of the T cells may derive from the graft donor.

This sequence joins TRBV4-1 and TRBJ1-4, with D possibly being TRBD1 (5 bases). CDR1 is MGHRA, CDR2 YSYEKL, per germline. Trimming removed 1 base from V and 7 bases from J, with 10 bases in between. This CDR3 comprises 14 residues. For the CDR3, the DNA is TGCGCCAGCAGCCAAGCAAGGGGTGGTGAAAAACTGTTTTTT. This sequence encodes CASSQARGGEKLFF.

V usage is TRBV11-3 and J usage is TRBJ2-3, with a weak D call TRBD2 (6 bases). V lost 1 base, J lost 6 bases, and 14 bases lay in between. The germline gives CDR1 SGHNT, CDR2 YENEEA. The CDR3 runs to 15 residues. DNA of the CDR3: TGTGCCAGCAGCTTAGTCGTCGGGGGAGTGGATACGCAGTATTTT. It codes for CASSLVVGGVDTQYF.

V gene TRBV30 combines with J gene TRBJ1-1; a possible D gene is TRBD1 (6 bases). Germline V CDR1 and CDR2: GTSNPN, SVGIG (reference sequence). The V end lost 0 bases, the J end lost 14 bases, and 19 bases lay between the germline ends. This CDR3 region has 13 residues. In nucleotides, the CDR3 is TGTGCCTGGAGTGTACGCCGGGGGGGGCCTTGGTTCTTT. It specifies CAWSVRRGGPWFF.

The rearrangement joins TRBV6-5 to TRBJ1-2; 8 nucleotides line up with TRBD1. The V gene end was trimmed by 4 bases and the J gene end by 8 bases; junction bases not matched to a gene: 6. There are 13 residues in the CDR3. Germline CDR1 MNHEY, CDR2 SVGAGI. The CDR3 spells CASSSQGARGYTF. The CDR3, as DNA: TGTGCCAGCAGTTCTCAGGGGGCGAGAGGCTACACCTTC.

The CDR3 spells CAIRKNDAGPQNSQETQYF. The CDR3 nucleotides read TGTGCCATCCGTAAAAATGATGCCGGGCCCCAGAATAGTCAAGAGACCCAGTACTTC. V and J are TRBV10-3 and TRBJ2-5; no clear D. The CDR3 has 19 residues. Germline V gene lookup returns CDR1 ENHRY and CDR2 SYGVKD. Trimming stripped 8 bases from V and 2 bases from J, with 30 bases between.

This chain uses TRBV7-9 with TRBJ1-4, with D perhaps matching TRBD1 (6 bases). Germline CDR1 reads SEHNR; CDR2 reads FQNEAQ (reference sequence). This CDR3 has 15 residues. V lost 7 bases, J lost 3 bases, and 15 bases lay in between. The CDR3 DNA is TGTGCCAGCACCAAACAGGGCAAGCCTAATGAAAAACTGTTTTTT. Translation: CASTKQGKPNEKLFF. The full variable domain, rest sourced from reference TRBV7-9 and TRBJ1-4, is DTGVSQNPRHKITKRGQNVTFRCDPISEHNRLYWYRQTLGQGPEFLTYFQNEAQLEKSRLLSDRFSAERPKGSFSTLEIQRTEQGDSAMYLCASTKQGKPNEKLFFGSGTQLSVL.

This rearrangement joins TRBV29-1 to TRBJ2-5; possible D gene TRBD1, 5 bases. Trimming cost V 0 bases and J 2 bases, with 10 bases left between them. Germline lookup yields CDR1 SQVTM and CDR2 ANQGSEA. The CDR3 covers 14 residues. In DNA, the CDR3 is TGCAGCGTTGAAGATCTCCGGACACAAGAGACCCAGTACTTC. Residues: CSVEDLRTQETQYF.

This chain links TRBV14 with TRBJ1-1; D is unresolved. Germline assignment: CDR1 SGHDN and CDR2 FVKESK. This CDR3 comprises 14 residues. Between the trimmed V and J ends, which lost 0 bases and 4 bases, there was a span of 9 bases. The CDR3 spells CASSQDFFGTEAFF. DNA of the CDR3: TGTGCCAGCAGCCAAGATTTTTTTGGCACTGAAGCTTTCTTT.

V and J are TRBV11-3 and TRBJ2-3; 10 bases align to TRBD2. V dropped 4 bases and J dropped 2; count of bases not matched to a gene: 6. The CDR3 has 16 residues. Germline loops: CDR1 SGHNT, CDR2 YENEEA. The CDR3 loop reads CASSSGLAESTDTQYF. In nucleotides, the CDR3 is TGTGCCAGCAGCTCCGGACTAGCGGAATCCACAGATACGCAGTATTTT.

This chain uses TRBV6-5 with TRBJ2-3; D is undetermined. CDR3 length equals 12 residues. The V gene lost 6 bases and the J gene lost 4 bases, with 8 bases spanning the gap. The germline V gene encodes CDR1 MNHEY and CDR2 SVGAGI. The CDR3 reads CASSSTSDTQYF. In nucleotides, the CDR3 is TGTGCCAGCAGCTCGACGTCAGATACGCAGTATTTT.

The V and J genes are TRBV6-1 and TRBJ1-3; the D is unclear. The V gene lost 4 bases and the J gene lost 0 bases, with 19 bases spanning the gap. This CDR3 is 18 amino acids long. Germline V gene lookup returns CDR1 MNHNS and CDR2 SASEGT. CDR3 region: CASSALSGSGSSGNTIYF. The CDR3 nucleotides are TGTGCCAGCAGTGCCCTGAGCGGGAGCGGAAGCTCTGGAAACACCATATATTTT.

This clone was counted a single time. This rearrangement joins TRBV5-4 to TRBJ1-2; 11 positions agree with TRBD1. The CDR3 loop spans 14 amino acids. V trimming: 3 bases; J trimming: 5 bases; junction bases outside the gene matches: 3. Per the germline V gene, CDR1 is SGHNT and CDR2 is YYREEE (reference sequence). CDR3 sequence: CASSWTGGRYGYTF. The CDR3 coding sequence is TGTGCCAGCAGCTGGACAGGGGGCCGGTATGGCTACACCTTC.

The chain couples TRBV7-3 to TRBJ2-4; D gene unclear. V was cut by 1 base and J by 0 bases, with 7 bases left in between. The CDR3 loop spans 15 amino acids. CDR1 is SGHTA, CDR2 FQGTGA, per germline. The CDR3 region is CASSLRSLAKNIQYF. The CDR3 DNA reads as TGTGCCAGCAGCTTAAGGAGTCTAGCCAAAAACATTCAGTACTTC. The complete variable domain, with remaining parts taken from reference TRBV7-3 and TRBJ2-4, reads GAGVSQTPSNKVTEKGKYVELRCDPISGHTALYWYRQSLGQGPEFLIYFQGTGAADDSGLPNDRFFAVRPEGSVSTLKIQRTERGDSAVYLCASSLRSLAKNIQYFGAGTRLSVL.

The rearrangement uses TRBV19 and TRBJ2-4, with D possibly being TRBD2 (6 bases). V was shortened by 4 bases and J by 6 bases, with 13 bases between the two germline ends. This CDR3 contains 14 residues. Germline V CDR1 and CDR2: LNHDA, SQIVND (reference sequence). The CDR3 DNA is TGTGCCAGTAGTACGTACGGGGGAGGAAACATTCAGTACTTC. Translating it yields CASSTYGGGNIQYF.

The genes are TRBV28 and TRBJ2-5; D is unresolved. Trimming took 6 bases from V and 5 from J, leaving 13 bases between them. This CDR3 has 13 amino acids. Germline-derived CDR1 and CDR2 are MDHEN and SYDVKM. For the CDR3, the DNA is TGTGCCAGCAGCCCAACGGTGTTGGAGACCCAGTACTTC. The encoded protein is CASSPTVLETQYF.

The chain joins TRBV5-4 to TRBJ2-5, with 7 bases aligning to TRBD2. The CDR3 consists of 16 residues. Germline trimming cut 0 bases from V and 3 bases from J; bases unmatched to any gene: 8. Germline CDR1 is SGHNT and CDR2 is YYREEE (reference sequence). The CDR3 bases are TGTGCCAGCAGCTTGGGGGACTACCAAGTTGAAGAGACCCAGTACTTC. This codes for CASSLGDYQVEETQYF. The full variable domain, with the rest looked up from reference TRBV5-4 and TRBJ2-5, is ETGVTQSPTHLIKTRGQQVTLRCSSQSGHNTVSWYQQALGQGPQFIFQYYREEENGRGNFPPRFSGLQFPNYSSELNVNALELDDSALYLCASSLGDYQVEETQYFGPGTRLLVL.

This clone was counted once. The genes are TRBV5-5 and TRBJ2-7, with 7 positions matching TRBD1. CDR3 length equals 15 residues. Germline V gives CDR1 SGHKS, CDR2 YYEKEE (reference sequence). V gave up 0 bases and J gave up 4 bases; unmatched junction bases: 7. CDR3 bases: TGTGCCAGCAGCTTGGGGCTGGACAGGTATTACGAGCAGTACTTC. It encodes CASSLGLDRYYEQYF.

This clone was seen only once. The chain links TRBV6-1 to TRBJ2-2, with D possibly TRBD2 on 5 matching bases. The germline V gene has CDR1 MNHNS and CDR2 SASEGT. Trimming left V 5 bases short and J 6 bases short, with 10 bases between. The CDR3 has 13 residues. The DNA for the CDR3 is TGTGCCAGCAGTCGAGAGGGATCCGGGGAGCTGTTTTTT. Its translation is CASSREGSGELFF.

The J gene is TRBJ1-5, the V gene TRBV10-3, with 7 nucleotides matching TRBD1. V lost 8 bases to trimming and J lost 4 bases; unmatched junction nucleotides: 2. The germline V gene has CDR1 ENHRY and CDR2 SYGVKD. This CDR3 spans 12 amino acids. The CDR3 DNA reads as TGTGCCATCGGGACAGCAAATCAGCCCCAGCATTTT. Protein sequence: CAIGTANQPQHF.

The chain carries TRBV29-1 and TRBJ2-7; TRBD2 matches 7 bases. This CDR3 is 16 amino acids long. The germline gives CDR1 SQVTM, CDR2 ANQGSEA. V dropped 0 bases and J dropped 4; count of bases not matched to a gene: 12. This CDR3 is CSVEDTLRGSRYEQYF. The DNA of the CDR3 is TGCAGCGTTGAAGATACCCTGCGCGGGAGTAGGTACGAGCAGTACTTC.

The rearrangement uses TRBV19 and TRBJ2-4; weak D call: TRBD1 (5 bases). Per germline, CDR1 LNHDA and CDR2 SQIVND (reference sequence). The CDR3 spans 16 residues. V dropped 1 base and J dropped 0 bases, with 10 bases sitting between them. CDR3 bases: TGTGCCAGTAGTATAGGGGGCACGCTAGCCAAAAACATTCAGTACTTC. Protein product: CASSIGGTLAKNIQYF.

The chain links TRBV18 to TRBJ1-4, with D possibly TRBD1 on 5 matching bases. The CDR3 sequence is 14 residues long. With 3 bases removed from V and 5 bases from J, the gap between germline ends came to 10 bases. Germline-derived CDR1 and CDR2 are KGHSH and LQKENI. CDR3 in DNA: TGTGCCAGCTCACCGAGGCGGGGGAATGAAAAACTGTTTTTT. Its translation: CASSPRRGNEKLFF.

The rearrangement joins TRBV2 to TRBJ2-7, with a possible D match to TRBD2 (7 bases). Trimming shortened V by 10 bases and J by 6 bases, and 16 bases separated the two germline ends. Per the germline V gene, CDR1 is SNHLY and CDR2 is FYNNEI. The CDR3 spans 12 residues. CDR3 amino acids: CATGGLASEQYF. The DNA for the CDR3 is TGTGCCACCGGGGGGCTAGCTAGCGAGCAGTACTTC.

This sequence joins TRBV5-1 and TRBJ2-3; D is ambiguous. This CDR3 has 13 amino acids. Germline V gene data show CDR1 as SGHRS and CDR2 as YFSETQ. V lost 4 bases and J 2 bases, leaving 8 bases between the germline ends. CDR3 sequence: CASSPGNTDTQYF. In DNA, the CDR3 is TGCGCCAGCAGCCCTGGAAACACAGATACGCAGTATTTT. Complete variable domain (other parts from reference TRBV5-1 and TRBJ2-3): KAGVTQTPRYLIKTRGQQVTLSCSPISGHRSVSWYQQTPGQGLQFLFEYFSETQRNKGNFPGRFSGRQFSNSRSEMNVSTLELGDSALYLCASSPGNTDTQYFGPGTRLTVL.

This clone was picked up a small number of times. The rearrangement uses TRBV7-9 and TRBJ1-2; possible D gene TRBD1, 5 bases. Trimming pared 2 bases from V and 4 bases from J, leaving 11 bases between. Germline values: CDR1 SEHNR, CDR2 FQNEAQ (reference sequence). This CDR3 has 14 amino acids. CDR3 DNA: TGTGCCAGCAGCTTACAGGGTTTTGGCTATGGCTACACCTTC. Translating gives CASSLQGFGYGYTF.

The chain couples TRBV18 to TRBJ2-3, with TRBD2 matching 13 bases. CDR3 length: 19 amino acids. CDR1 and CDR2 from the germline V gene are KGHSH and LQKENI. Trimming removed 1 base from V and 2 bases from J; junction bases left unmatched: 9. The CDR3 loop is CASSPRMAGLAGITDTQYF. CDR3 sequence (DNA): TGTGCCAGCTCACCACGGATGGCGGGACTAGCGGGGATCACAGATACGCAGTATTTT.

The chain has TRBV27 and TRBJ1-2, with D possibly being TRBD1 (5 bases). The CDR3 has 15 residues. CDR1 MNHEY and CDR2 SMNVEV come from the germline V gene (reference sequence). Trimming shortened V by 3 bases and J by 4 bases, and 15 bases separated the two germline ends. The DNA for the CDR3 is TGTGCCAGCAGTTTCGTGACAGCCATTCCCTATGGCTACACCTTC. It specifies CASSFVTAIPYGYTF.

The gene calls are TRBV4-3 and TRBJ2-5; 11 bases fit TRBD2. This CDR3 spans 14 amino acids. Trimming took 4 bases from V and 5 from J; bases not matched to a gene: 3. Germline V CDR1 and CDR2: LGHNA, YSLEER. In DNA form, the CDR3 reads TGCGCCAGCAGCCCGGCTAGCGGGAGGGAGACCCAGTACTTC. This encodes CASSPASGRETQYF.